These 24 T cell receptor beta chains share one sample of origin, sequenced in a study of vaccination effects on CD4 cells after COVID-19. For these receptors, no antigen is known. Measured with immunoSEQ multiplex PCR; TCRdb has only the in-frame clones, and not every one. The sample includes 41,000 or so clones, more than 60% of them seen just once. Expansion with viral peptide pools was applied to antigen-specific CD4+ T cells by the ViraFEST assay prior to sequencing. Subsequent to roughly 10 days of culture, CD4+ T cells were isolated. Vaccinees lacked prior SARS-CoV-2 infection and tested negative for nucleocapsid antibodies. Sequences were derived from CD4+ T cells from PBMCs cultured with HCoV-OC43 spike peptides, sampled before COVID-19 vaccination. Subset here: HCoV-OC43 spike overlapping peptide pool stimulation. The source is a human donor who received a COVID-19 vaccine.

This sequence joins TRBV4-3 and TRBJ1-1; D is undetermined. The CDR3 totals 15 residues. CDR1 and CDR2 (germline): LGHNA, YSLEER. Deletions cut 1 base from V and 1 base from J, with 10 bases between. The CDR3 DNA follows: TGCGCCAGCAGCCAAGGTTGGGGAGCGAACACTGAAGCTTTCTTT. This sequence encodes CASSQGWGANTEAFF.

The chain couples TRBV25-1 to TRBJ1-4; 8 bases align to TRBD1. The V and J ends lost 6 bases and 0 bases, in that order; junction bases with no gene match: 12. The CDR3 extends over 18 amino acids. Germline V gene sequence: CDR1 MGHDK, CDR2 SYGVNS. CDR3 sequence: CASSGARTGQATNEKLFF. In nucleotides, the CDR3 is TGTGCCAGCAGCGGGGCCCGGACAGGGCAGGCAACTAATGAAAAACTGTTTTTT.

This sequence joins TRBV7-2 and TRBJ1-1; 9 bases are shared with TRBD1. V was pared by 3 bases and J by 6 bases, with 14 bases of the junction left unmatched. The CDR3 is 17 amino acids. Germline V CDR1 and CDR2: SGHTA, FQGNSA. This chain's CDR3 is CASSFRGLDRGIPEAFF. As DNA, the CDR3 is TGTGCCAGCAGCTTCCGGGGGTTGGACAGGGGAATACCTGAAGCTTTCTTT.

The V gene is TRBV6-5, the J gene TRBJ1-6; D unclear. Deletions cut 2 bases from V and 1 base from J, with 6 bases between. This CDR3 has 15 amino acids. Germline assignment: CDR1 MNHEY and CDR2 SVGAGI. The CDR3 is CASSYEGSYNSPLHF. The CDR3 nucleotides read TGTGCCAGCAGTTACGAGGGTTCCTATAATTCACCCCTCCACTTT.

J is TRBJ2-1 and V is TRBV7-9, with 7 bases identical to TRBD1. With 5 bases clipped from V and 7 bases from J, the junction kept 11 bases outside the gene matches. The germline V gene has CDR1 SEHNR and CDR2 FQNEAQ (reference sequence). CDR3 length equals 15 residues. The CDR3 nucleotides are TGTGCCAGCAGCCACCAGGGACAGAGGGGAAATGAGCAGTTCTTC. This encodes CASSHQGQRGNEQFF.

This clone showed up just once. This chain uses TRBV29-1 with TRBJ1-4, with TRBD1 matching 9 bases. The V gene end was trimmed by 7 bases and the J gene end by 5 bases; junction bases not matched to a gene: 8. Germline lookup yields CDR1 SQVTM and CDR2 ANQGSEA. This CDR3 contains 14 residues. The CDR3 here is CSAALTGGNEKLFF. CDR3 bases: TGCAGCGCCGCTCTGACAGGGGGAAATGAAAAACTGTTTTTT.

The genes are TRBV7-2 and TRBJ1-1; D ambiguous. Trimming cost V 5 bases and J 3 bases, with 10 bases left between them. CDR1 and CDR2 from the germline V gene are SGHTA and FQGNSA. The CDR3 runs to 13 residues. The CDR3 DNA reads TGTGCCAGCAGCCTCCAGGCCTACACTGAAGCTTTCTTT. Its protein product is CASSLQAYTEAFF.

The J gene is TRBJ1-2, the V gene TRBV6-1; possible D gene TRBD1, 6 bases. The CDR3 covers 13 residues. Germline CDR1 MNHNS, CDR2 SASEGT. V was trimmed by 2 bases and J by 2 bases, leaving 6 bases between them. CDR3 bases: TGTGCCAGCAGTGAAACAGGGAACTATGGCTACACCTTC. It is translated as CASSETGNYGYTF.

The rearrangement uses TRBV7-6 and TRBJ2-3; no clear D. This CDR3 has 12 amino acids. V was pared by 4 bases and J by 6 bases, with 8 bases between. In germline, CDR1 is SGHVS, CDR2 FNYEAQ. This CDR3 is CASSSPLDTQYF. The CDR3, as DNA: TGTGCCAGCAGCTCCCCCCTTGATACGCAGTATTTT.

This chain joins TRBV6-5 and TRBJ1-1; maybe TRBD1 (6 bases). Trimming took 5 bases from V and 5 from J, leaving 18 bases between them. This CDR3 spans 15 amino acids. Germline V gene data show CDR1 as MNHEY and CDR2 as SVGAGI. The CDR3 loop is CASSPRGGGSTEAFF. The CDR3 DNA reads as TGTGCCAGCAGTCCCCGTGGAGGGGGAAGTACTGAAGCTTTCTTT.

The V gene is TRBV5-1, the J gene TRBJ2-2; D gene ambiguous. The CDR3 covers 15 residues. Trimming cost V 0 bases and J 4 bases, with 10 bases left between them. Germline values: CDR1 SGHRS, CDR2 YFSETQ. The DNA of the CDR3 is TGCGCCAGCAGCTTGGAAGTAACGGGCACCGGGGAGCTGTTTTTT. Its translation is CASSLEVTGTGELFF.

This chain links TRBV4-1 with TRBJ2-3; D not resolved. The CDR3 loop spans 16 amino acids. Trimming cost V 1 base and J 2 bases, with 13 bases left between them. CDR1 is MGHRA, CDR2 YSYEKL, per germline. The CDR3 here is CASSQGIAGNTDTQYF. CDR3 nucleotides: TGCGCCAGCAGCCAAGGTATTGCTGGGAACACAGATACGCAGTATTTT.

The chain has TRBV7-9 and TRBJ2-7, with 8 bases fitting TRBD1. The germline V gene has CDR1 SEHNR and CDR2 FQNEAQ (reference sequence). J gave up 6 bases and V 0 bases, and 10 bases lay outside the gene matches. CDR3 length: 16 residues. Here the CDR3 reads CASSLASRGRSIEQYF. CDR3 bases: TGTGCCAGCAGCTTAGCAAGCAGGGGGCGGTCGATCGAGCAGTACTTC.

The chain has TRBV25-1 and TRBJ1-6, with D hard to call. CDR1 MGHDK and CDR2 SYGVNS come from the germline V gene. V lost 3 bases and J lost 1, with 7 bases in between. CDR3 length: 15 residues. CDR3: CASSDGGSYNSPLHF. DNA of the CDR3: TGTGCCAGCAGTGACGGTGGGTCCTATAATTCACCCCTCCACTTT.

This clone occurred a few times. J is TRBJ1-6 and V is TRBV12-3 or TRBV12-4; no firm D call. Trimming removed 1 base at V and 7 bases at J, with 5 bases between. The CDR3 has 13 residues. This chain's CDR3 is CASSLDRNSPLHF. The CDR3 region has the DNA TGTGCCAGCAGTTTAGATCGGAATTCACCCCTCCACTTT.

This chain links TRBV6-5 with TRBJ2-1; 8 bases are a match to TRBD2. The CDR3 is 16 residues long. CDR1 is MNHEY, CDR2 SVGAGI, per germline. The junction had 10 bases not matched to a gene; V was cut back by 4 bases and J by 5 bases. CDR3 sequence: CASSSAGLAHNNEQFF. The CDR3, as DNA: TGTGCCAGCAGTTCGGCCGGACTAGCTCACAACAATGAGCAGTTCTTC.

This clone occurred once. CDR3 amino acids: CATSDFGSPGESYNEQFF. The CDR3 region has the DNA TGTGCCACCAGTGATTTTGGCTCCCCAGGGGAGTCCTACAATGAGCAGTTCTTC. The rearrangement links TRBV24-1 to TRBJ2-1, with D perhaps TRBD1 (6 bases). The V gene lost 1 base and the J gene lost 1 base, with 16 bases spanning the gap. This CDR3 region has 18 residues. The germline V gene encodes CDR1 KGHDR and CDR2 SFDVKD.

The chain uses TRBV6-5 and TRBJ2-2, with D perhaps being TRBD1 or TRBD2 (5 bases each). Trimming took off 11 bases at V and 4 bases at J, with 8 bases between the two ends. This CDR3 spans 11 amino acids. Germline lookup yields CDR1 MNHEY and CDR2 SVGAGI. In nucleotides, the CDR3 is TGTGCCGGGGGACCCACCGGGGAGCTGTTTTTT. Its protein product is CAGGPTGELFF.

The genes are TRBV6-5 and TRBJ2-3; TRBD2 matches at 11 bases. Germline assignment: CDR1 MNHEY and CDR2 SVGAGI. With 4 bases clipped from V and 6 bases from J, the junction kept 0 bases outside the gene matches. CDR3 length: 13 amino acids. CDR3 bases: TGTGCCAGCAGTTTAGCGGGAGGGGATACGCAGTATTTT. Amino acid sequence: CASSLAGGDTQYF.

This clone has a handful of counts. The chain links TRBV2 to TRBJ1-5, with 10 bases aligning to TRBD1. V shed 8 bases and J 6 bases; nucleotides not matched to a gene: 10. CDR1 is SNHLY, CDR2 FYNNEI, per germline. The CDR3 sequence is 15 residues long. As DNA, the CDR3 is TGTGCCAGCGCAACGGACAGGGGGGAGGGTCAGCCCCAGCATTTT. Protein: CASATDRGEGQPQHF.

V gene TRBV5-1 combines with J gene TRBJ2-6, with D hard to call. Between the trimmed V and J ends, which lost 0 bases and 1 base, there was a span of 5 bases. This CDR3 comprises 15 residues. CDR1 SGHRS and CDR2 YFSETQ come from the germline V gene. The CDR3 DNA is TGCGCCAGCAGCTTGGTAGGGTCTGGGGCCAACGTCCTGACTTTC. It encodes CASSLVGSGANVLTF.

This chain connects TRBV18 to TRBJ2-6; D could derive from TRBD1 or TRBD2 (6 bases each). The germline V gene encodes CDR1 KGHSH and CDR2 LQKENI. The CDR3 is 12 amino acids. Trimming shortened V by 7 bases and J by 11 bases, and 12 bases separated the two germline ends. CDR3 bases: TGTGCCAGCTGGGGGGCCGAGTACGTCCTGACTTTC. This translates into CASWGAEYVLTF.

The CDR3 region is CASSSAGQGLYGYTF. The CDR3 DNA reads as TGTGCCAGCAGCTCCGCGGGACAGGGGCTATATGGCTACACCTTC. The chain uses TRBV7-2 and TRBJ1-2; TRBD1 matches 10 bases. Germline V gene data show CDR1 as SGHTA and CDR2 as FQGNSA. CDR3 length equals 15 residues. V was pared by 4 bases and J by 5 bases, with 7 bases of the junction left unmatched.

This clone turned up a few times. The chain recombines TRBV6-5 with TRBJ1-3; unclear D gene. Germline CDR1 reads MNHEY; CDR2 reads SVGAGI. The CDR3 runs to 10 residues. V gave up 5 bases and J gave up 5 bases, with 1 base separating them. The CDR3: CASSRNTIYF. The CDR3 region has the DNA TGTGCCAGCAGTAGAAACACCATATATTTT.